The clone carrying this TCR beta chain was counted many times. Its antigen is as yet unknown. V trimming: 10 bases; J trimming: 1 base; junction bases outside the gene matches: 3. CDR3 size: 13 residues. Germline V lookup: CDR1 SNHLY, CDR2 FYNNEI. Each TCR beta library was made by quantitative 5'-RACE that incorporated molecular barcodes. MiXCR, run by TCRdb on the 5' RACE reads, gives a single entry per CDR3 protein. The data hold 250,000 or so distinct CDR3 sequences, with about a sixth observed a single time. This record belongs to a study of CD8 T cells in ankylosing spondylitis. Findings and caveats of the study: The authors found the disease-linked clones to be CD8+ and relatively rare in peripheral blood. Prior literature has documented some motif variants in synovial fluid and blood from reactive arthritis. Researchers reportedly found disease-linked clones significantly enriched in matched ankylosing spondylitis synovial fluid.

This clonotype was sampled from a male donor with ankylosing spondylitis or in good health (not recorded which). This chain joins TRBV2 and TRBJ2-2; 7 bases agree with TRBD1. The sample was blood, either unsorted or a sorted T cell fraction (not recorded which). CDR3 sequence reads: CANGTENTGELFF. In nucleotides, the CDR3 is TGTGCCAACGGGACAGAGAACACCGGGGAGCTGTTTTTT. The entire variable domain, with the rest obtained from reference TRBV2 and TRBJ2-2, is as follows: EPEVTQTPSHQVTQMGQEVILRCVPISNHLYFYWYRQILGQKVEFLVSFYNNEISEKSEIFDDQFSVERPDGSNFTLKIRSTKLEDSAMYFCANGTENTGELFFGEGSRLTVL.